This T cell receptor beta chain stems from a study of OX40 agonist ivuxolimab in advanced cancers. General observations from the study: Antigen specificity was not determined for the expanded peripheral T cells.

Profiling relied on immunoSEQ multiplex PCR, and the TCRdb table lists in-frame clones only, not all of them. The sample includes 90,000 or so clones, 92% seen only once; the top ten take 3.4%. Notes on this clone: Antigen specificity is unknown.

Trimming at V came to 4 bases and at J to 4 bases, leaving 8 bases not matched to a gene. The CDR3 has 15 residues. Looked up from germline, CDR1 is LNHDA and CDR2 is SQIVND (reference sequence). This sample comprised CD4+ or CD8+ T cells sorted from blood, obtained in a trial of the OX40 agonist ivuxolimab. V and J are TRBV19 and TRBJ2-7, with TRBD1 matching 9 bases. This clonotype originated in an adult with an advanced solid tumor such as melanoma, head and neck, liver or kidney cancer. The CDR3 coding sequence is TGTGCCAGTAGTACCTTGGACAGGGGAATATACGAGCAGTACTTC. Its protein is CASSTLDRGIYEQYF.